This T cell receptor beta chain was sequenced during a study of chemoradiotherapy in HPV16-positive cancers. Study as a whole: Candidate HPV-specific T-cell clones and common TCR motifs came from functional assays in a couple of HPV16-positive patients.

The study's findings and limits: The functional HPV-specific definition rests on just a couple of HPV16-positive patients. Candidate HPV-specific clones and E7-related TCR motifs grew in tumor during treatment.

Turning to this clone: Antigen specificity is unknown.

Repertoires were generated with immunoSEQ multiplex PCR, while TCRdb's copy carries only in-frame clones and drops some. The sample records roughly 28,000 clones, over 80% being singletons. The TCR originated in a human donor with HPV-associated anogenital cancer. This specimen was blood, taken from a patient who underwent chemoradiotherapy.

In nucleotides, the CDR3 is TGTGCCAGCAGGCCCGGGTTGCGGGGAGGTTGGACCGGGGAGCTGTTTTTT. Translation: CASRPGLRGGWTGELFF. The V call is TRBV28, the J call TRBJ2-2, with D perhaps TRBD2 (6 bases). The CDR3 spans 17 residues. V dropped 6 bases and J dropped 5 bases, with 22 bases sitting between them. From germline, CDR1 is MDHEN and CDR2 SYDVKM.